This TCR beta chain was sequenced in a study of identical twins. TCRdb recomputed calls from the 5' RACE reads with MiXCR, one row per CDR3 protein. The sample records 550,000 to 800,000 distinct CDR3 sequences, just over 7% being singletons. In germline, CDR1 is SGHRS, CDR2 YFSETQ. V was cut by 4 bases and J by 9 bases, with 11 bases left in between. The CDR3 has 11 amino acids. This clonotype was found many times. The same data also went into a second study, on yellow fever vaccine responses in identical twins.

The sequence came from a woman between 18 and 30 years old in good health. V gene TRBV5-1 combines with J gene TRBJ2-7; the D is unclear. The sequencing sample was made of PBMCs. The CDR3 DNA reads TGCGCCAGCAGCCCATCTGAGGTGCAGTACTTC. It translates to CASSPSEVQYF.